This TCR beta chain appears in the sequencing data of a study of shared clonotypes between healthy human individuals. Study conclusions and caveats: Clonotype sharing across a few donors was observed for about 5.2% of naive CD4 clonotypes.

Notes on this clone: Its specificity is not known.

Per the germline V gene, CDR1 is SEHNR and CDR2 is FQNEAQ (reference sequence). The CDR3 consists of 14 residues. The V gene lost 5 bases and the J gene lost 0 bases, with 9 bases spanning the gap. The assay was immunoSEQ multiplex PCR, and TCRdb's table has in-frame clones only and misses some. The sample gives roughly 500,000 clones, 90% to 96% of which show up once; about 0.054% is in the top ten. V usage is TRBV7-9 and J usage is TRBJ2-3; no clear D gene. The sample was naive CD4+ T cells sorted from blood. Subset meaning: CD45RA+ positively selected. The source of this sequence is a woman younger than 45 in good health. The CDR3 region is CASSQDASTDTQYF. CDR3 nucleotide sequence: TGTGCCAGCAGCCAGGACGCTAGCACAGATACGCAGTATTTT.